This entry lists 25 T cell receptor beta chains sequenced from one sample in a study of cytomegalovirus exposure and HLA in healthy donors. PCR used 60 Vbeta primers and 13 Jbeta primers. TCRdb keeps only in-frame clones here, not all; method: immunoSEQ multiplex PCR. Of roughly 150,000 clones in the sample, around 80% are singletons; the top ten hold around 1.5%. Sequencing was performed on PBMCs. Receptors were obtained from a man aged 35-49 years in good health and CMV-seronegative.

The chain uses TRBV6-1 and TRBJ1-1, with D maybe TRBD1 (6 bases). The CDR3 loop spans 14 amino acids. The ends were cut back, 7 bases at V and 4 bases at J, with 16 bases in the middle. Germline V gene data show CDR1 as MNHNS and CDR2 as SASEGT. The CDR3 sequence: CASTQEGGVTEAFF. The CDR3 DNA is TGTGCCAGCACTCAAGAGGGGGGGGTCACTGAAGCTTTCTTT.

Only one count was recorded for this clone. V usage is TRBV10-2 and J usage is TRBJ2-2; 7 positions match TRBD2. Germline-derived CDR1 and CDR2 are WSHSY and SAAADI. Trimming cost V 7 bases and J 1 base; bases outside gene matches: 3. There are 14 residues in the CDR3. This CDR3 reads CASTKRENTGELFF. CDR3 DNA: TGCGCCAGCACCAAGCGGGAGAACACCGGGGAGCTGTTTTTT.

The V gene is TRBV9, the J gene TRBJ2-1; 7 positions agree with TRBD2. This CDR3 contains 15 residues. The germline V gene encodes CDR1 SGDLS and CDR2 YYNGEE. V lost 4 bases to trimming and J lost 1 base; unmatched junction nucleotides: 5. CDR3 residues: CASSREGLSYNEQFF. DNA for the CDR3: TGTGCCAGCAGCCGAGAGGGACTATCCTACAATGAGCAGTTCTTC.

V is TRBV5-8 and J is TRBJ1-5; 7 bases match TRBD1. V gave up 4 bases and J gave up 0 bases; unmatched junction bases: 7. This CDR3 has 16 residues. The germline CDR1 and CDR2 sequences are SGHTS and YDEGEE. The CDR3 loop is CASSIGQDYSNQPQHF. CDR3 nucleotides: TGTGCCAGCAGCATTGGACAGGATTATAGCAATCAGCCCCAGCATTTT.

Here the CDR3 DNA reads TGTGCCAGCAGCCCCCCAAACAGGGTGTCGGATACGCAGTATTTT. Translated, it gives CASSPPNRVSDTQYF. The chain employs TRBV4-2 and TRBJ2-3; the D gene is possibly TRBD1 (6 bases). This CDR3 spans 15 amino acids. Germline loops: CDR1 LGHNA, CDR2 YNFKEQ. Trimming left V 4 bases short and J 6 bases short, with 17 bases between.

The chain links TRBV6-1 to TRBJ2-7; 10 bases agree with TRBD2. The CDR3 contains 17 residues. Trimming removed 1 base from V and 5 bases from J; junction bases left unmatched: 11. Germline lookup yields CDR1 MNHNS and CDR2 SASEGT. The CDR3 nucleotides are TGTGCCAGCAGTGAAGAGAGGAGCGGGAGGGCCTCGAACGAGCAGTACGTC. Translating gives CASSEERSGRASNEQYV.

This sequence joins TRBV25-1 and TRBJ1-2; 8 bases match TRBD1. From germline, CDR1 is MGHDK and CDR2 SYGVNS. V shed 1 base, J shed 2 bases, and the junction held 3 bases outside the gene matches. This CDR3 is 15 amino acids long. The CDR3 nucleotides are TGTGCCAGCAGTGAATCCCAGGGGGCGAACTATGGCTACACCTTC. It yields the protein CASSESQGANYGYTF.

The CDR3 region is CASSQPGVSGSTDTQYF. The CDR3 region has the DNA TGTGCCAGCAGCCAACCTGGGGTTAGCGGGAGCACAGATACGCAGTATTTT. This sequence joins TRBV13 and TRBJ2-3; 7 bases agree with TRBD2. The V gene end was trimmed by 5 bases and the J gene end by 0 bases; junction bases not matched to a gene: 11. The germline gives CDR1 PRHDT, CDR2 FYEKMQ (reference sequence). The CDR3 has 17 residues.

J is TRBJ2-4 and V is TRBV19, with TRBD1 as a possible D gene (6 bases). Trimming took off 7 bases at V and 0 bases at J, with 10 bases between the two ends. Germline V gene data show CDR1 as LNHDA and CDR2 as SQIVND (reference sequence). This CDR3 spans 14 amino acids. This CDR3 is CASTNRVAKNIQYF. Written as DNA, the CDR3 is TGTGCCAGTACCAACAGGGTAGCCAAAAACATTCAGTACTTC.

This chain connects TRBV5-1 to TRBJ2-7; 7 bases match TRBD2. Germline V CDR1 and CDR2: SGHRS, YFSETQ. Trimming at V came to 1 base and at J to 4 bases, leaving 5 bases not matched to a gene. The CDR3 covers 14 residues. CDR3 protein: CASSLTSDNYEQYV. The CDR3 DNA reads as TGCGCCAGCAGCTTGACTAGCGATAATTACGAGCAGTACGTC.

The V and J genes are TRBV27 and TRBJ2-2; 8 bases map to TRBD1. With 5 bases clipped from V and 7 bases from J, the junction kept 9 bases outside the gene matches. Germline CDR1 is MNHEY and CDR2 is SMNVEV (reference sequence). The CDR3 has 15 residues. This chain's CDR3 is CASSPTTGDDGELFF. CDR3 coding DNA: TGTGCCAGCAGTCCTACGACAGGGGATGACGGGGAGCTGTTTTTT.

The CDR3 loop reads CASGRGGAEDFGELFF. The CDR3 DNA is TGTGCCAGCGGACGAGGGGGAGCGGAGGATTTCGGGGAGCTGTTTTTT. J is TRBJ2-2 and V is TRBV7-9; D might be TRBD1 (6 bases). Trimming stripped 8 bases from V and 7 bases from J, with 23 bases between. Per the germline V gene, CDR1 is SEHNR and CDR2 is FQNEAQ (reference sequence). This CDR3 spans 16 amino acids.

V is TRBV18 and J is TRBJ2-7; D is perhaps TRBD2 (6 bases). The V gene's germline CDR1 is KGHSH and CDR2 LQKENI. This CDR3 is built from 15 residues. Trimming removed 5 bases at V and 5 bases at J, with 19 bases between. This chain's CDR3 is CASSSLNRLDNEQYF. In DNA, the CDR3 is TGTGCCAGCTCATCCCTTAACCGACTAGATAACGAGCAGTACTTC. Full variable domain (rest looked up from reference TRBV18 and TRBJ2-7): NAGVMQNPRHLVRRRGQEARLRCSPMKGHSHVYWYRQLPEEGLKFMVYLQKENIIDESGMPKERFSAEFPKEGPSILRIQQVVRGDSAAYFCASSSLNRLDNEQYFGPGTRLTVT.

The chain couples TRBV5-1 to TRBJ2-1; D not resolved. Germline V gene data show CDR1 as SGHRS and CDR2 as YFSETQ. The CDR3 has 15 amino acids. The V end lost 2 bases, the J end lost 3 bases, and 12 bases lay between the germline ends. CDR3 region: CASSFGATDYNEQFF. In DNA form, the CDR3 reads TGCGCCAGCAGCTTCGGAGCTACTGACTACAATGAGCAGTTCTTC.

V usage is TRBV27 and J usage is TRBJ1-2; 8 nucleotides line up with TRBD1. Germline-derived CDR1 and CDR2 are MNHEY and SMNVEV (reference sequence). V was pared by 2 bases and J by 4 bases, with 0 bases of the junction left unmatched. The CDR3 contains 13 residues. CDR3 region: CASSLTGGYGYTF. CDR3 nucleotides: TGTGCCAGCAGTTTAACAGGGGGCTATGGCTACACCTTC.

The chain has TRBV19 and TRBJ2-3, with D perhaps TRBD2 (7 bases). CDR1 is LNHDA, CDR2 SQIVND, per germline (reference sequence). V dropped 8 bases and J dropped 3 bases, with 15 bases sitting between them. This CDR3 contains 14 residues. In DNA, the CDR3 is TGTGCCAGTTGGGCGGGGGCAGGGACAGATACGCAGTATTTT. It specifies CASWAGAGTDTQYF. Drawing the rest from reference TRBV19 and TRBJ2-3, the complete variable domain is DGGITQSPKYLFRKEGQNVTLSCEQNLNHDAMYWYRQDPGQGLRLIYYSQIVNDFQKGDIAEGYSVSREKKESFPLTVTSAQKNPTAFYLCASWAGAGTDTQYFGPGTRLTVL.

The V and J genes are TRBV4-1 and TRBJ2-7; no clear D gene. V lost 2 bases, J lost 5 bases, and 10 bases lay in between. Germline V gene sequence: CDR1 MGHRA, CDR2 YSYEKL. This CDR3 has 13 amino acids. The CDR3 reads CASSQYGANEQYF. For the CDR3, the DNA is TGCGCCAGCAGCCAATACGGTGCTAACGAGCAGTACTTC.

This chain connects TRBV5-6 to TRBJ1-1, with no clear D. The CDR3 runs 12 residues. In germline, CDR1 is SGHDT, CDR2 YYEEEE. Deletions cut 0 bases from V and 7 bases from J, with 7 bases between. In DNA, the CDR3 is TGTGCCAGCAGCTTGGCGGGTGATGAAGCTTTCTTT. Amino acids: CASSLAGDEAFF.

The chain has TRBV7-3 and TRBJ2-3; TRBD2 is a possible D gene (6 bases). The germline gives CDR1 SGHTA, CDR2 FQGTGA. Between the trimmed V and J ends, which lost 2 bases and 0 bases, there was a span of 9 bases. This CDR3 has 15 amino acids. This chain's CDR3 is CASSLYGGSTDTQYF. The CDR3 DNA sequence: TGTGCCAGCAGCTTATACGGGGGAAGCACAGATACGCAGTATTTT.

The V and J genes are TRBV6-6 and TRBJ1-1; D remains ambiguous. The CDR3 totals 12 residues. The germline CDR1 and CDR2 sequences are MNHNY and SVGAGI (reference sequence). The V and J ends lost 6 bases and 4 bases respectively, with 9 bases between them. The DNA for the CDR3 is TGTGCCAGCAGCCCCGTAGCCACTGAAGCTTTCTTT. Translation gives CASSPVATEAFF.

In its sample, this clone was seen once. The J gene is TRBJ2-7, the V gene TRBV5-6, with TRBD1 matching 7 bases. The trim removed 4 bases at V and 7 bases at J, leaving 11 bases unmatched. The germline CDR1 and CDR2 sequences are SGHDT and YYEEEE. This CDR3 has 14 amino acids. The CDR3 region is CASSPGTDFREQYF. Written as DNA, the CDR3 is TGTGCCAGCAGCCCCGGGACAGATTTCAGGGAGCAGTACTTC. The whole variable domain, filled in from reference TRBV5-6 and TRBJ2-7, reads DAGVTQSPTHLIKTRGQQVTLRCSPKSGHDTVSWYQQALGQGPQFIFQYYEEEERQRGNFPDRFSGHQFPNYSSELNVNALLLGDSALYLCASSPGTDFREQYFGPGTRLTVT.

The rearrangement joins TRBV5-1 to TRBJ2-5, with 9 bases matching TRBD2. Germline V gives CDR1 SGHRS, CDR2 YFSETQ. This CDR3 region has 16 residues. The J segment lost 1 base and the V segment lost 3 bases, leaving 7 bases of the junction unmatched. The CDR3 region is CASSSGTSMIQETQYF. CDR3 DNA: TGCGCCAGCAGCTCCGGGACTAGCATGATCCAAGAGACCCAGTACTTC.

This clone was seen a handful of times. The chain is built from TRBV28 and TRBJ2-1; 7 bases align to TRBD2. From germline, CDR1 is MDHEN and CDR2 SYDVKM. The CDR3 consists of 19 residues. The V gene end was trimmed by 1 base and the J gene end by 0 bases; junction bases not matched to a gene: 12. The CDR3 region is CASSLFARASGSSYNEQFF. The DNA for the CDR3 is TGTGCCAGCAGTTTATTTGCTAGGGCTAGCGGTAGCTCCTACAATGAGCAGTTCTTC.

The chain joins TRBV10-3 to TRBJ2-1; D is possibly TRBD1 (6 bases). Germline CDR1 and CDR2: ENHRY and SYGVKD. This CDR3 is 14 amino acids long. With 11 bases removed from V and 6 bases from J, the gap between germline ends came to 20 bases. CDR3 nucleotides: TGTGCCGTCTCAGAGCCAACAGGGATCAATGAGCAGTTCTTC. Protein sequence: CAVSEPTGINEQFF.

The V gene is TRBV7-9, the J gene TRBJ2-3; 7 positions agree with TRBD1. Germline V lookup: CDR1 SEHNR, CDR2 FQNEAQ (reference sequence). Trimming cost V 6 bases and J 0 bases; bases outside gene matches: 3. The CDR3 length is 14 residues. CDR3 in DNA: TGTGCCAGCAGTTTGGACAGGAGCACAGATACGCAGTATTTT. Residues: CASSLDRSTDTQYF. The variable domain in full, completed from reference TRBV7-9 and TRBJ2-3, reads DTGVSQNPRHKITKRGQNVTFRCDPISEHNRLYWYRQTLGQGPEFLTYFQNEAQLEKSRLLSDRFSAERPKGSFSTLEIQRTEQGDSAMYLCASSLDRSTDTQYFGPGTRLTVL.